These T cell receptor beta chains were read from a single sample in a study of T cells after posttransplantation cyclophosphamide. The protocol was immunoSEQ multiplex PCR, while the TCRdb copy is restricted to in-frame clones and leaves out a portion. Here the sample spans roughly 30,000 clones, around 90% being singletons. The sample consisted of naive CD4+ T cells sorted from PBMCs. These receptors came from a woman aged 55-70 years in good health, CMV-negative, and a related stem cell transplant donor. CDR3s include the opening cysteine and the closing phenylalanine or tryptophan. A D gene is named only where the DNA matches it firmly. Clone size, where shown, is once, few, many, or a class for clones that have expanded.

>TRBV6-1|-|-|TRBJ1-1
CASSGLWTANTEAFF
TGTGCCAGCAGCGGACTTTGGACGGCGAACACTGAAGCTTTCTTT
>TRBV9|-|-|TRBJ1-1
CASSVVPENTEAFF
TGTGCCAGCAGCGTAGTACCAGAGAACACTGAAGCTTTCTTT
>TRBV13|-|-|TRBJ2-7
CASSSRDITYEQYF
TGTGCCAGCAGCTCCAGAGACATTACCTACGAGCAGTACTTC
>TRBV7-9|-|-|TRBJ1-6
CASSLESNSPLHF
TGTGCCAGCAGCTTAGAGAGTAATTCACCCCTCCACTTT
>TRBV27|-|-|TRBJ1-6
CASSLRTSPAGLVSPLHF
TGTGCCAGCAGTTTAAGAACCTCTCCCGCAGGGTTGGTCTCACCCCTCCACTTT
>TRBV5-1|-|-|TRBJ2-6
CASSLAGSGANVLTF
TGCGCCAGCAGCCTCGCCGGCTCTGGGGCCAACGTCCTGACTTTC
>TRBV21-1|-|-|TRBJ1-6
CASSKSGTGGCSPLHF
TGTGCCAGCAGCAAATCGGGGACCGGGGGTTGTTCACCCCTCCACTTT
>TRBV6-5|TRBD1|-|TRBJ1-2
CASGDSFYGYTF
TGTGCCAGCGGGGACAGTTTCTATGGCTACACCTTC
>TRBV7-9|-|few|TRBJ1-2
CASSLEWSGLF
TGTGCCAGCAGCTTAGAATGGTCAGGCCTCTTC
>TRBV27|-|-|TRBJ1-2
CASSLYRGDGYTF
TGTGCCAGCAGTTTATATCGGGGTGATGGCTACACCTTC
>TRBV2|-|-|TRBJ1-2
CASSRDTYYGYTF
TGTGCCAGCAGCCGGGACACTTACTATGGCTACACCTTC
>TRBV6-6|-|-|TRBJ1-2
CASSYSQLNYGYTF
TGTGCCAGCAGTTACTCTCAACTGAACTATGGCTACACCTTC
>TRBV27|-|-|TRBJ2-1
CASSKLDRIDEQFF
TGTGCCAGCAGTAAACTTGACAGGATCGATGAGCAGTTCTTC
>TRBV28|-|-|TRBJ2-4
CASFPRGDKNIQYF
TGTGCCAGCTTCCCAAGGGGTGACAAAAACATTCAGTACTTC
>TRBV30|-|once|TRBJ2-5
CAWSVLRAPAYF
TGTGCCTGGAGTGTACTAAGAGCGCCCGCGTACTTC
>TRBV7-7|TRBD1|-|TRBJ2-7
CASSSTGLQGQYF
TGTGCTAGCAGCTCGACAGGGCTTCAAGGGCAGTACTTC
>TRBV6-5|TRBD1|-|TRBJ1-4
CASYTGQNEKLFF
TGTGCCAGCTACACGGGACAGAATGAAAAACTGTTTTTT
>TRBV5-6|TRBD1|-|TRBJ1-1
CASSRTGGETEAFF
TGTGCCAGCAGCCGGACAGGGGGCGAGACTGAAGCTTTCTTT
>TRBV18|TRBD2|-|TRBJ2-5
CASSPLALAGGSQETQYF
TGTGCCAGCTCACCCCTTGCACTAGCGGGAGGGTCCCAAGAGACCCAGTACTTC
>TRBV5-1|TRBD2|-|TRBJ2-7
CASSPRTSGGGYEQYF
TGCGCCAGCAGCCCGAGGACTAGCGGGGGTGGATACGAGCAGTACTTC
>TRBV6-5|TRBD1|-|TRBJ1-1
CASSPRGVGTEAFF
TGTGCCAGCAGCCCCAGGGGGGTAGGGACTGAAGCTTTCTTT
>TRBV4-3|-|-|TRBJ1-5
CASSQALGLNQPQHF
TGCGCCAGCAGCCAAGCATTGGGCCTTAATCAGCCCCAGCATTTT
>TRBV5-4|-|-|TRBJ1-6
CASSLETGHNNSPLHF
TGTGCCAGCAGCTTGGAAACGGGACACAATAATTCACCCCTCCACTTT
>TRBV21-1|-|-|TRBJ2-2
CASMTGDDAGELFF
TGTGCCAGCATGACAGGGGATGACGCCGGGGAGCTGTTTTTT
>TRBV7-9|-|-|TRBJ2-5
CASSLDRRETQYF
TGTGCCAGCAGCTTAGACAGGCGAGAGACCCAGTACTTC
>TRBV5-8|TRBD1|once|TRBJ2-3
CASSLGQGRTDTQYF
TGTGCCAGCAGCTTGGGACAGGGGAGGACAGATACGCAGTATTTT
>TRBV5-1|-|-|TRBJ2-3
CASSLESVGASTDTQYF
TGCGCCAGCAGCTTGGAGTCGGTGGGCGCTAGCACAGATACGCAGTATTTT
>TRBV7-9|TRBD1|-|TRBJ2-1
CASSPPGQPTYNEQFF
TGTGCCAGCAGCCCACCGGGACAGCCAACCTACAATGAGCAGTTCTTC
>TRBV6-5|-|-|TRBJ1-6
CASSYSGSEGSPLHF
TGTGCCAGCAGTTACTCGGGATCGGAGGGTTCACCCCTCCACTTT
>TRBV9|-|-|TRBJ1-4
CASSPGHATNEKLFF
TGTGCCAGCAGCCCAGGACACGCAACTAATGAAAAACTGTTTTTT
>TRBV7-9|-|few|TRBJ1-4
CASSLGKGGEKLFF
TGTGCCAGCAGCCTGGGCAAGGGAGGTGAAAAACTGTTTTTT
>TRBV9|TRBD2|-|TRBJ2-2
CASSAPGGRTGELFF
TGTGCCAGCAGTGCCCCGGGAGGCCGTACCGGGGAGCTGTTTTTT
>TRBV6-1|TRBD1|-|TRBJ2-1
CASSDRGQRFYNEQFF
TGTGCCAGCAGTGATAGGGGACAGAGGTTCTACAATGAGCAGTTCTTC
>TRBV5-5|-|-|TRBJ1-1
CASSPGDRPEAFF
TGTGCCAGCAGCCCGGGGGACCGGCCTGAAGCTTTCTTT
>TRBV6-6|TRBD1|-|TRBJ1-5
CASRRDREWQPQHF
TGTGCCAGCAGACGGGACAGGGAATGGCAGCCCCAGCATTTT
>TRBV5-1|TRBD1|-|TRBJ1-6
CASSPTGTAPVSPLHF
TGCGCCAGCAGCCCGACCGGGACAGCGCCGGTCTCACCCCTCCACTTT
>TRBV6-1|-|-|TRBJ2-1
CASQGSTQIYNEQFF
TGTGCCAGCCAGGGGTCGACCCAGATATACAATGAGCAGTTCTTC